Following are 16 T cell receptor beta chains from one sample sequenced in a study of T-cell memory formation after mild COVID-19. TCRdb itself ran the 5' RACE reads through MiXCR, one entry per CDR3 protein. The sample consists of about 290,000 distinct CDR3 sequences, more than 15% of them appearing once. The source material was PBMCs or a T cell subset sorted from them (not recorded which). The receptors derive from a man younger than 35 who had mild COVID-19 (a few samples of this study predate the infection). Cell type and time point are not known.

The chain's CDR3 is CASSIGTPGGTEAFF. The CDR3 DNA follows: TGTGCCAGCAGCATCGGAACCCCAGGGGGCACTGAAGCTTTCTTT. V gene TRBV6-2 or TRBV6-3 combines with J gene TRBJ1-1; 7 nucleotides agree with TRBD1. CDR1 MNHEY and CDR2 SVGEGT come from the germline V gene. This CDR3 has 15 amino acids. V dropped 6 bases and J dropped 4; count of bases not matched to a gene: 11.

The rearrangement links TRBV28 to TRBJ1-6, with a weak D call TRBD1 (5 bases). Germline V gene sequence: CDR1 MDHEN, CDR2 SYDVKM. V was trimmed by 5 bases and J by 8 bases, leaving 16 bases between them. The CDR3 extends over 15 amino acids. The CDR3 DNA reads TGTGCCAGCAGTCTCCCTGCAGGGATCTATTCACCCCTCCACTTT. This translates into CASSLPAGIYSPLHF.

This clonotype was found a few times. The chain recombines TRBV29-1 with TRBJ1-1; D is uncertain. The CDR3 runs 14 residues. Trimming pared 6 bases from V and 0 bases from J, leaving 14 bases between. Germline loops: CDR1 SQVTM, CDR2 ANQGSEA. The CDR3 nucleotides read TGCAGCGTGACCCGGGCACCTATGAACACTGAAGCTTTCTTT. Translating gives CSVTRAPMNTEAFF.

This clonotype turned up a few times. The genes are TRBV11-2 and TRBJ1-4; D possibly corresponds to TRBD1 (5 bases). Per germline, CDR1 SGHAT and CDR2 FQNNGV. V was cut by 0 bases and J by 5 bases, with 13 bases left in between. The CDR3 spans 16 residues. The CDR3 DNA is TGTGCCAGCAGCTTAGATCGTGGGGGGATAAATGAAAAACTGTTTTTT. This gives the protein CASSLDRGGINEKLFF.

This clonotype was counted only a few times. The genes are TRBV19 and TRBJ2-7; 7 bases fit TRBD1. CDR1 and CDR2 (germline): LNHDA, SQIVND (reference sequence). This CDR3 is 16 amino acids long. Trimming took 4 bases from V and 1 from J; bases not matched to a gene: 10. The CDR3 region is CASSTGETGTSYEQYF. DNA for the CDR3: TGTGCCAGTAGTACGGGTGAGACAGGGACATCCTACGAGCAGTACTTC.

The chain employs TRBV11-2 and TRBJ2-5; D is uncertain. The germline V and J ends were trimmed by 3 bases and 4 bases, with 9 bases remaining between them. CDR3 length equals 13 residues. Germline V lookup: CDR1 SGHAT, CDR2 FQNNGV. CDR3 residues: CASSLRQSETQYF. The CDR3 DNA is TGTGCCAGCAGCTTGCGTCAGTCAGAGACCCAGTACTTC.

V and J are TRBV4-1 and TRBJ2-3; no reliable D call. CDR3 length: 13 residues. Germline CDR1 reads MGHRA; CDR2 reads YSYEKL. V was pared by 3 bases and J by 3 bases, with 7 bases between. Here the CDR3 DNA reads TGCGCCAGCAGCCAGGCCCCTACAGATACGCAGTATTTT. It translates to CASSQAPTDTQYF.

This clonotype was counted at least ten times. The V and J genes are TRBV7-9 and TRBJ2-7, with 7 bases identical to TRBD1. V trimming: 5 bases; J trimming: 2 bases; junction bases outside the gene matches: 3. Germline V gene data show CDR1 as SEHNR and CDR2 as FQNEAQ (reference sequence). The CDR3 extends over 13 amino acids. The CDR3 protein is CASSPGQPYEQYF. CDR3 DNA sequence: TGTGCCAGCAGCCCGGGACAGCCCTACGAGCAGTACTTC.

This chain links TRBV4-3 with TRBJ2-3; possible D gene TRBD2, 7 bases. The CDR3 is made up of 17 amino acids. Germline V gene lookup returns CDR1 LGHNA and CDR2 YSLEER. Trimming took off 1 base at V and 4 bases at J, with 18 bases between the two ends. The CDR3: CASSQGRGAQRPDTQYF. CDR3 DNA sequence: TGCGCCAGCAGCCAAGGACGGGGGGCGCAGAGACCAGATACGCAGTATTTT.

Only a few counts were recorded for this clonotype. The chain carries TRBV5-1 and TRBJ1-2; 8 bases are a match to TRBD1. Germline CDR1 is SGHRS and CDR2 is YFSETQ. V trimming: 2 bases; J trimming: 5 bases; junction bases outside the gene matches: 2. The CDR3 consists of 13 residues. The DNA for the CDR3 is TGCGCCAGCAGCTTACAGGGGGAGTATGGCTACACCTTC. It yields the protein CASSLQGEYGYTF.

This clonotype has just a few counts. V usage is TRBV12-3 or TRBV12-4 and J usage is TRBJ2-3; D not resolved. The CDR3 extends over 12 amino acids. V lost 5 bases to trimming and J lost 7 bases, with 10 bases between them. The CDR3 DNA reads TGTGCCAGCAGTCCGGGTCTTCATACGCAGTATTTT. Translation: CASSPGLHTQYF.

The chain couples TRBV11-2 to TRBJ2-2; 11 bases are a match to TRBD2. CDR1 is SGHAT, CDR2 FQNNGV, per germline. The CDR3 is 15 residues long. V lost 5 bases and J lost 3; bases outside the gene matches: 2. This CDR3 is CASSRLAGHTGELFF. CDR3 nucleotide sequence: TGTGCCAGCAGCAGACTAGCGGGGCACACCGGGGAGCTGTTTTTT.

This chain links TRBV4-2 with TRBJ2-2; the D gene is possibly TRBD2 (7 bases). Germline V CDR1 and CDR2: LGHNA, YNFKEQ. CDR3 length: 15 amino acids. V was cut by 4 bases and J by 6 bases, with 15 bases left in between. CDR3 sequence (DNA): TGTGCCAGCAGCCTAGGTTCGGGGGGCCCCGGGGAGCTGTTTTTT. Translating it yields CASSLGSGGPGELFF.

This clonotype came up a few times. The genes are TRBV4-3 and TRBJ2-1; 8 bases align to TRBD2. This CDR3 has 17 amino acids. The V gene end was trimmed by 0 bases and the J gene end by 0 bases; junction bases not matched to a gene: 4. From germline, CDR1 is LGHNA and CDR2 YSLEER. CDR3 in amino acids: CASSQELRGGSYNEQFF. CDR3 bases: TGCGCCAGCAGCCAAGAGCTTCGGGGGGGCTCCTACAATGAGCAGTTCTTC.

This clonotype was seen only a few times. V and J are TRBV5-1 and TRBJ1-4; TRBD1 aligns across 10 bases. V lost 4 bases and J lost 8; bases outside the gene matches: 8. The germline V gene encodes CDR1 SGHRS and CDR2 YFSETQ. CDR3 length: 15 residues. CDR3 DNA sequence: TGCGCCAGCAGCACTGGGACAGGGGACTTGGAAAAACTGTTTTTT. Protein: CASSTGTGDLEKLFF.

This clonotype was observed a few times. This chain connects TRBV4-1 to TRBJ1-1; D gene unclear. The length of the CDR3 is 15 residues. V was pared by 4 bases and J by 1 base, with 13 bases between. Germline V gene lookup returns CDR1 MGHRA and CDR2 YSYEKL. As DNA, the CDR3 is TGCGCCAGCAGCCTAGATAAGACTGGGAACACTGAAGCTTTCTTT. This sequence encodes CASSLDKTGNTEAFF.